This is a list of T cell receptor beta chains from one sample in a study of response to subunit inactivated influenza vaccine. TCRdb recomputed calls from the RT-PCR reads with MiXCR, one row per CDR3 protein. The sample lists about 620,000 distinct CDR3 sequences, around 10% occurring once. These data were also filed under a second study, of T cells expressing NK-cell markers.

Sequencing used PBMCs from blood, obtained on the day of vaccination. These receptors originate from a man aged 45-65 years who received an inactivated influenza vaccine. The CDR3 runs from the conserved cysteine through the conserved F or W. A D gene is named only where the DNA matches it firmly. Clone size appears in some rows only: once, few, many, or a class for an expanded clone.

clone size: -
J gene: TRBJ2-7
CDR3 length: 13
D gene: -
V gene: TRBV4-3
CDR3 protein: CASSQDFGNEQYF
CDR3 DNA: TGCGCCAGCAGCCAAGACTTCGGAAACGAGCAGTACTTC

clone size: many
J gene: TRBJ1-5
CDR3 length: 14
D gene: TRBD1
V gene: TRBV6-1
CDR3 protein: CASRTGFSNQPQHF
CDR3 DNA: TGTGCCAGCAGGACAGGGTTTAGCAATCAGCCCCAGCATTTT

clone size: many
J gene: TRBJ2-2
CDR3 length: 14
D gene: -
V gene: TRBV4-1
CDR3 protein: CASSQVRGTGELFF
CDR3 DNA: TGCGCCAGCAGCCAAGTTCGGGGGACCGGGGAGCTGTTTTTT

clone size: -
J gene: TRBJ2-3
CDR3 length: 13
D gene: -
V gene: TRBV20-1
CDR3 protein: CSALARITDTQYF
CDR3 DNA: TGCAGTGCGCTAGCGAGGATTACAGATACGCAGTATTTT

clone size: few
J gene: TRBJ2-3
CDR3 length: 20
D gene: TRBD2
V gene: TRBV3-1
CDR3 protein: CASSQRIGLAGGKGTDTQYF
CDR3 DNA: TGTGCCAGCAGCCAAAGGATTGGACTAGCGGGGGGGAAGGGCACAGATACGCAGTATTTT

clone size: -
J gene: TRBJ1-1
CDR3 length: 15
D gene: TRBD1
V gene: TRBV11-2
CDR3 protein: CASSLLQGRNTEAFF
CDR3 DNA: TGTGCCAGCAGCTTACTACAGGGGAGGAACACTGAAGCTTTCTTT

clone size: many
J gene: TRBJ1-2
CDR3 length: 16
D gene: TRBD1
V gene: TRBV5-1
CDR3 protein: CASSLGTGGTSDGYTF
CDR3 DNA: TGCGCCAGCAGCTTGGGGACAGGAGGAACGAGTGATGGCTACACCTTC

clone size: -
J gene: TRBJ2-7
CDR3 length: 13
D gene: -
V gene: TRBV20-1
CDR3 protein: CSASWSRDNEQYF
CDR3 DNA: TGCAGTGCTAGTTGGAGCCGGGACAACGAGCAGTACTTC

clone size: few
J gene: TRBJ1-2
CDR3 length: 14
D gene: TRBD1
V gene: TRBV5-1
CDR3 protein: CASSSGQGHYGYTF
CDR3 DNA: TGCGCCAGCAGCTCCGGACAGGGACACTATGGCTACACCTTC

clone size: -
J gene: TRBJ2-5
CDR3 length: 15
D gene: -
V gene: TRBV6-1
CDR3 protein: CASSEEPEPWGTQYF
CDR3 DNA: TGTGCCAGCAGTGAGGAGCCGGAGCCGTGGGGGACCCAGTACTTC

clone size: -
J gene: TRBJ2-5
CDR3 length: 14
D gene: -
V gene: TRBV3-1
CDR3 protein: CASSQVGVGQTQYF
CDR3 DNA: TGTGCCAGCAGCCAAGTTGGCGTGGGACAGACCCAGTACTTC

clone size: -
J gene: TRBJ2-7
CDR3 length: 13
D gene: TRBD1
V gene: TRBV12-3/TRBV12-4
CDR3 protein: CASRLDRSYEQYF
CDR3 DNA: TGTGCCAGCAGGCTGGACAGGTCCTACGAGCAGTACTTC

clone size: few
J gene: TRBJ2-5
CDR3 length: 13
D gene: TRBD1
V gene: TRBV7-2
CDR3 protein: CASSPGQRETQYF
CDR3 DNA: TGTGCCAGCAGCCCGGGACAGAGAGAGACCCAGTACTTC

clone size: few
J gene: TRBJ2-3
CDR3 length: 16
D gene: TRBD2
V gene: TRBV20-1
CDR3 protein: CSARGGTSGGTDTQYF
CDR3 DNA: TGCAGTGCTAGAGGTGGGACTAGCGGGGGCACAGATACGCAGTATTTT

clone size: few
J gene: TRBJ2-5
CDR3 length: 14
D gene: -
V gene: TRBV21-1
CDR3 protein: CASSKSGAEETQYF
CDR3 DNA: TGTGCCAGCAGCAAGTCGGGGGCCGAGGAGACCCAGTACTTC

clone size: -
J gene: TRBJ2-4
CDR3 length: 16
D gene: TRBD2
V gene: TRBV6-5
CDR3 protein: CASGYSGGIAKNIQYF
CDR3 DNA: TGTGCCAGCGGTTACTCGGGGGGAATAGCCAAAAACATTCAGTACTTC